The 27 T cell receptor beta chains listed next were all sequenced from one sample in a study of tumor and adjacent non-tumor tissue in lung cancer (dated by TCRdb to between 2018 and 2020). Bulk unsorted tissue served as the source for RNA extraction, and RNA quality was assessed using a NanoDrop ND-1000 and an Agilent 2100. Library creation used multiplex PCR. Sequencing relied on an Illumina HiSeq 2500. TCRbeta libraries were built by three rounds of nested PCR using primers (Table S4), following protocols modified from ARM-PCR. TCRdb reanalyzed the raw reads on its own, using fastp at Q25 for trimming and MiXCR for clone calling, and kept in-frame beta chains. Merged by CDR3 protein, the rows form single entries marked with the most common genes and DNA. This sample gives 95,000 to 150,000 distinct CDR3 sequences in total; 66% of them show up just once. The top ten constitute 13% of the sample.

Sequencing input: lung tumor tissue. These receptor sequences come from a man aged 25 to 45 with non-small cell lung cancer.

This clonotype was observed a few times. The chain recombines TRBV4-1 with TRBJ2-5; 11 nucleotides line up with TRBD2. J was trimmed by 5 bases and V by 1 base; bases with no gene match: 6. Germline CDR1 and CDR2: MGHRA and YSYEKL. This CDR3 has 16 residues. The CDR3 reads CASSQVRLAGGETQYF. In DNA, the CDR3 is TGCGCCAGCAGCCAAGTCAGATTAGCGGGGGGGGAGACCCAGTACTTC.

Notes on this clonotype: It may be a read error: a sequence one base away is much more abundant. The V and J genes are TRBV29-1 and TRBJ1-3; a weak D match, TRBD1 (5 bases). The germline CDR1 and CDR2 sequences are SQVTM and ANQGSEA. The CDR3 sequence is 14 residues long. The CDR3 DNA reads TGCAACGTTACACAGGTTCCCTCTGGAAACACCATATATTTT. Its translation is CNVTQVPSGNTIYF.

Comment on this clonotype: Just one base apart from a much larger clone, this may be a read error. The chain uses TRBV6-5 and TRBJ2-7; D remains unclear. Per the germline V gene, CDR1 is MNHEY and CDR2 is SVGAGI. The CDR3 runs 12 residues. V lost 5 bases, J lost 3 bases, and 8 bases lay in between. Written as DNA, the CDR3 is TGTGCCAGCAGTCCTGACGGCTACGAGCAGTACTTC. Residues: CASSPDGYEQYF.

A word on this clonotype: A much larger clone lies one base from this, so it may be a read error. Written as DNA, the CDR3 is TGTGCCAGCAGTTCCTCCCGGACCCAGTACTTC. It codes for CASSSSRTQYF. The chain is built from TRBV12-3 or TRBV12-4 and TRBJ2-5; D not certain. The CDR3 is 11 amino acids. The germline V and J ends were trimmed by 4 bases and 7 bases, with 7 bases remaining between them.

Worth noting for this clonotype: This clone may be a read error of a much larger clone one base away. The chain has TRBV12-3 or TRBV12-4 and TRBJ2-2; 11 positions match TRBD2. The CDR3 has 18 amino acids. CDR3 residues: CASSSVLAGEANIGELFF. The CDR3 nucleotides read TGTGCCAGCAGTTCCGTACTAGCGGGAGAGGCGAACATCGGGGAGCTGTTTTTT.

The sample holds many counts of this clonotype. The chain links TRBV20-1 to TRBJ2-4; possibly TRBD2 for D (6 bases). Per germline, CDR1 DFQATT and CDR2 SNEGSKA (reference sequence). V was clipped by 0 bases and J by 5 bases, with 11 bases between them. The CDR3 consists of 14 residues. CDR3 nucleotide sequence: TGCAGTGCTAGAGATTGGACTAACGAAAACATTCAGTACTTC. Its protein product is CSARDWTNENIQYF.

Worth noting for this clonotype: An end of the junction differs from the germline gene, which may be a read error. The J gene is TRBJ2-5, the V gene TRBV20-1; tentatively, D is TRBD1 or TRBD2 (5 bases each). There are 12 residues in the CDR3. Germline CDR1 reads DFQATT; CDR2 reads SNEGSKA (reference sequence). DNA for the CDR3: TGCAGTGTTAGAGTCTGGGGGAAGACCCAGTACTTC. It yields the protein CSVRVWGKTQYF.

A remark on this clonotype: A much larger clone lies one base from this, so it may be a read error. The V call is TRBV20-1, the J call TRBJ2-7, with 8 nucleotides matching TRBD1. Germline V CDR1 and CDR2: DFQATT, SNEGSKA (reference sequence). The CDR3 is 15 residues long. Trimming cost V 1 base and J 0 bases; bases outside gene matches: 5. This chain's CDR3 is CSARVNRGASYEQYF. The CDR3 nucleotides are TGCAGTGCTAGAGTAAACAGGGGGGCCTCCTACGAGCAGTACTTC.

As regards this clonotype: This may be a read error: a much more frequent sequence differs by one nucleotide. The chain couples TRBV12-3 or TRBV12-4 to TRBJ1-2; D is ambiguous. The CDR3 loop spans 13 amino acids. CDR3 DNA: TGTGCCAGCAGTTTTGGAGGTTCCTATAGCTACACCTTC. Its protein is CASSFGGSYSYTF.

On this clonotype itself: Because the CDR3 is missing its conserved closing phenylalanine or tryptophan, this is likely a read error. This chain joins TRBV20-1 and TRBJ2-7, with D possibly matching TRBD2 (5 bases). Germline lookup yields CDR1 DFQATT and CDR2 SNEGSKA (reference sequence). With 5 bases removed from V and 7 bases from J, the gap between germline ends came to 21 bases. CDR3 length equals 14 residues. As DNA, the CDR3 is TGCAGTGCTGCGAACTGGGCAGGAGGCGATGAGCAGTACATC. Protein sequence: CSAANWAGGDEQYI.

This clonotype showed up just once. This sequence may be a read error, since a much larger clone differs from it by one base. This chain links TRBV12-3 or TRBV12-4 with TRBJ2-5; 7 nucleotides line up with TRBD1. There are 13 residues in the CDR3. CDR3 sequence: CASSLDRAETHYF. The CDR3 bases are TGTGCCAGCAGCCTAGACAGGGCAGAGACCCACTACTTC.

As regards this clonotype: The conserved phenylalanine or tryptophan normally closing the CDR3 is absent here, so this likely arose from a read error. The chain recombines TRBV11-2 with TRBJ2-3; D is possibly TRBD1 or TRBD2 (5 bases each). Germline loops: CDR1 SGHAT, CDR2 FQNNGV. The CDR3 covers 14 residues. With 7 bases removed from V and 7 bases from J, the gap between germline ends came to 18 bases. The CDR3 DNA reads TGTGCCAGCAACCCCAGGGTGAGGGCATATACGCAGTATTCT. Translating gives CASNPRVRAYTQYS.

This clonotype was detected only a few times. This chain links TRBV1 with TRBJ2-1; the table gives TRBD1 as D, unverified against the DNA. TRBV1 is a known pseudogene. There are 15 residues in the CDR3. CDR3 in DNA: TGCACCAGCAGCCAGGGACAGGGGAGGAGAAATGAGCAGTTCTTC. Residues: CTSSQGQGRRNEQFF.

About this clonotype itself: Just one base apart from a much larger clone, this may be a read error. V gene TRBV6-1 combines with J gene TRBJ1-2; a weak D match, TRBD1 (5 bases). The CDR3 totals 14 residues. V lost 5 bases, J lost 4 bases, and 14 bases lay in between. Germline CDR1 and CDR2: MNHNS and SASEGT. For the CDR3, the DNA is TGTGCCAGCAGTACTGACAGAGGCCCCTATGGCTACACCTTC. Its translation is CASSTDRGPYGYTF.

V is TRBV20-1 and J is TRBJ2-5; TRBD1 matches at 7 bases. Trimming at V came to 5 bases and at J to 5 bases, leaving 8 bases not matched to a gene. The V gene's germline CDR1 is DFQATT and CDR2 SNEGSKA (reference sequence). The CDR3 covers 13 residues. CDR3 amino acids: CSAQIQGLETQYF. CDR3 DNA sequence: TGCAGTGCTCAAATACAGGGGTTGGAGACCCAGTACTTC.

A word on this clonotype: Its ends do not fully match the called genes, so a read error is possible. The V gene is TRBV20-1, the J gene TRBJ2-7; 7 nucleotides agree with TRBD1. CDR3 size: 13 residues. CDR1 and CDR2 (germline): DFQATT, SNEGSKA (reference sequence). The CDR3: CNASLTGRDEQHF. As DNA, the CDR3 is TGCAATGCTAGTTTGACAGGGAGAGACGAGCAGCATTTC.

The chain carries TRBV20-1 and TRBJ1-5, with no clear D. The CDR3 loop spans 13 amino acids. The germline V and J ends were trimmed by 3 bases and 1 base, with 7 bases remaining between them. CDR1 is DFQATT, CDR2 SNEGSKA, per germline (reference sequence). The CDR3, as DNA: TGCAGTGCTAGGGAGGGAAGCAATCAGCCCCAGCATTTT. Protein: CSAREGSNQPQHF.

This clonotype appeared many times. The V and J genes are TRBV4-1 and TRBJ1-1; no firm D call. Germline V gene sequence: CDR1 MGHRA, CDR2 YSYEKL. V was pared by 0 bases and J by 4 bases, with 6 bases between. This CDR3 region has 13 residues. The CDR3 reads CASSQDEVTEAFF. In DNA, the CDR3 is TGCGCCAGCAGCCAAGATGAGGTCACTGAAGCTTTCTTT.

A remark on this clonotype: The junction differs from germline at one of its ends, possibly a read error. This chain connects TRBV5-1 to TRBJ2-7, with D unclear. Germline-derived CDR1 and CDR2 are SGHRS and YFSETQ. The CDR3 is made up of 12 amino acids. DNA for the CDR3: TGCACCAGCAGCATGGACGGGTACGAGCAGTACTTC. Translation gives CTSSMDGYEQYF.

CDR3 nucleotides: TGCAGCGTGACCGGACGGAGGGAAATTGGAGAGACCCAGTACTTC. Its protein is CSVTGRREIGETQYF. This sequence joins TRBV29-1 and TRBJ2-5, with a possible D match to TRBD2 (6 bases). Germline V CDR1 and CDR2: SQVTM, ANQGSEA. Trimming removed 6 bases at V and 4 bases at J, with 21 bases between. The CDR3 length is 15 residues.

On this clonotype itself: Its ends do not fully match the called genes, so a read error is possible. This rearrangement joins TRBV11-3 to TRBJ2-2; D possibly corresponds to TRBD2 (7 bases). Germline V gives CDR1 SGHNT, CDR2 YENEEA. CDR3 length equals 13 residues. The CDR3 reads CARSLTRTGGLLF. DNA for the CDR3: TGTGCCAGAAGCTTAACGAGGACCGGGGGGCTGTTGTTT.

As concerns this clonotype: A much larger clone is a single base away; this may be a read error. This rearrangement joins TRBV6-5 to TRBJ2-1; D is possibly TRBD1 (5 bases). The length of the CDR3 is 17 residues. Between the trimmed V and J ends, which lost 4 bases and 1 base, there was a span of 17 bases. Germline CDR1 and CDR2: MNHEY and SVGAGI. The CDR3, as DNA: TGTGCCAGCAGTTCCAGGGATGACTCGAGGTCCTACAATGAGCAGTTCTTC. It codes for CASSSRDDSRSYNEQFF.

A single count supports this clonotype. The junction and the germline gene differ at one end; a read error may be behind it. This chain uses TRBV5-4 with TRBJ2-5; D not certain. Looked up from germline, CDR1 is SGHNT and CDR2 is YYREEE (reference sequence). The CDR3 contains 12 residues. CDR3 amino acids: CARRRGMETQYF. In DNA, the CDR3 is TGTGCCAGAAGACGAGGAATGGAGACCCAGTATTTC.

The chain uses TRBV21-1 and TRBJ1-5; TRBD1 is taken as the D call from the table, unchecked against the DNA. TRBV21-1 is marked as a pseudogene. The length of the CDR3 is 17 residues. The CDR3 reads CASSTQVRRCRHQPQHF. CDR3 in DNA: TGTGCCAGCAGTACACAGGTTAGGAGGTGTAGACATCAGCCCCAGCATTTT.

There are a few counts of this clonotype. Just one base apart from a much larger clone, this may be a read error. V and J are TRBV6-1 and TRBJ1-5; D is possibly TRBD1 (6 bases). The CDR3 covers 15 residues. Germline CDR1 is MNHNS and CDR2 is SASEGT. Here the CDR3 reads CASGEEGGPKWPQHF. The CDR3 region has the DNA TGTGCCAGCGGTGAAGAGGGGGGGCCCAAGTGGCCCCAGCATTTT.

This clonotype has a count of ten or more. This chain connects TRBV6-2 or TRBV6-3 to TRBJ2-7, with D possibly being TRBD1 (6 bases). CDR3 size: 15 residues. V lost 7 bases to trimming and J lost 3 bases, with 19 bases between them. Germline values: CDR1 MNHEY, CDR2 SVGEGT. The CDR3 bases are TGTGCCAGCACCGAACAGGGACGGAGGAACTACGAGCAGTACTTC. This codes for CASTEQGRRNYEQYF.

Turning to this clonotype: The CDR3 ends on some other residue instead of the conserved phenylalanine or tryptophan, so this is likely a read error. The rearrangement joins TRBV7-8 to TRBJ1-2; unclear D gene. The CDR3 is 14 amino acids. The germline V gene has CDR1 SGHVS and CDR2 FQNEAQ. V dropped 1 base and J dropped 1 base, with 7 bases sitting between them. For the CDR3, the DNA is TGTGCCAGCAGCTTAGGGGAGTATAACTATGGCTACACCTCC. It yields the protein CASSLGEYNYGYTS.